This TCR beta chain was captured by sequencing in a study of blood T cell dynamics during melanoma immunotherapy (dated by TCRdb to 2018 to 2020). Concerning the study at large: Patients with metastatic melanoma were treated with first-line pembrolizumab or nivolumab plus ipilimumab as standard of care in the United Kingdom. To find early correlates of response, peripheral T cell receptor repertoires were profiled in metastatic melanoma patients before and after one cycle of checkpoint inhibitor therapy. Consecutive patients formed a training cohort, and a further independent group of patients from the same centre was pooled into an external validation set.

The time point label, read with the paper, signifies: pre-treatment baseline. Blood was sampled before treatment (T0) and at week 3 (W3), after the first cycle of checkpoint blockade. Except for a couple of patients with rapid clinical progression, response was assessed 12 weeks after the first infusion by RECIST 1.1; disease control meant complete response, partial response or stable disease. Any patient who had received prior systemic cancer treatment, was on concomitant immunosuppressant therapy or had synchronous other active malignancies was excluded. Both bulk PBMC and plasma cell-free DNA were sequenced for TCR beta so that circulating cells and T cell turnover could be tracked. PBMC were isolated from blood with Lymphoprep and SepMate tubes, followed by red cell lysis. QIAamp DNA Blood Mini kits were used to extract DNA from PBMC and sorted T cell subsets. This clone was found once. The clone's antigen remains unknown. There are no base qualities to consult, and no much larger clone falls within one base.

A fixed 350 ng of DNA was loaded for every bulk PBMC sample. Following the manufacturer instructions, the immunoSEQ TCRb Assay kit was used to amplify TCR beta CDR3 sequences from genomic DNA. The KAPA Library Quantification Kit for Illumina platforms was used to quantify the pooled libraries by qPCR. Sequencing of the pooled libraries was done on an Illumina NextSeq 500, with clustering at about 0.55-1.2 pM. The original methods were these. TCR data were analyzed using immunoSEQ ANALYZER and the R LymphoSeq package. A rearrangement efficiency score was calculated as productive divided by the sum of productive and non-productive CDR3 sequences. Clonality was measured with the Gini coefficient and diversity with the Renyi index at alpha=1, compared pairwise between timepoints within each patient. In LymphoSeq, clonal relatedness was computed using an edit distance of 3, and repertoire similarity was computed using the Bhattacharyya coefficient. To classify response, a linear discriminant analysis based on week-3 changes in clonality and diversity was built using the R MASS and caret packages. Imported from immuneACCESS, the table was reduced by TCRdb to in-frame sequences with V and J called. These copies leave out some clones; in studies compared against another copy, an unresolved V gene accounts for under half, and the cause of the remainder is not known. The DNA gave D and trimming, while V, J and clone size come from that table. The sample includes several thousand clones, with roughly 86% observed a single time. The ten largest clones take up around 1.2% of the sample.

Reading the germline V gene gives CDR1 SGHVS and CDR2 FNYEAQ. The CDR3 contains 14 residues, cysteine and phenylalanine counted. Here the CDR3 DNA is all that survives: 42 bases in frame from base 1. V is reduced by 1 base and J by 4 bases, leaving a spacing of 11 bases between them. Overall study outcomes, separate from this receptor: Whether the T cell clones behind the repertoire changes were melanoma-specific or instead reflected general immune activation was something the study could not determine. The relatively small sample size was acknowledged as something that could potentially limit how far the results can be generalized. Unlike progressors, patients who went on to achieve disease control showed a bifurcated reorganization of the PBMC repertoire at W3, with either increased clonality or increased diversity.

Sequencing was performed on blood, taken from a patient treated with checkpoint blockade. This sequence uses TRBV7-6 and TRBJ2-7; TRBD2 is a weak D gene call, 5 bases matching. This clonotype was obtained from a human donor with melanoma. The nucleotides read TGTGCCAGCAGCTTAGAGGCGGGCGGATACGAGCAGTACTTC. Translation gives CASSLEAGGYEQYF.